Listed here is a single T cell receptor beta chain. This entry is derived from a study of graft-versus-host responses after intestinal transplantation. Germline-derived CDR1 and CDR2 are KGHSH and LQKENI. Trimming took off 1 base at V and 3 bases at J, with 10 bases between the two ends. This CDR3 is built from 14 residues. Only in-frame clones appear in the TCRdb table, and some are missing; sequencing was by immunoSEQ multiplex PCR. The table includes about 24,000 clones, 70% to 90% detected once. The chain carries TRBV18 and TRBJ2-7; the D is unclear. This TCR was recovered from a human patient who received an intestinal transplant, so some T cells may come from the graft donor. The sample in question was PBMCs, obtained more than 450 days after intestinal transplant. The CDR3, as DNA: TGTGCCAGCTCACCACAGGGCTCTGACTACGAGCAGTACTTC. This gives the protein CASSPQGSDYEQYF.